The clone carrying this TCR beta chain has just a few counts. Antigen unknown. Sequencing was performed with immunoSEQ multiplex PCR; in TCRdb, only in-frame clones are kept and a portion is missing. The sample holds about 48,000 clones, 70% to 85% seen once. This record belongs to a study of OX40 agonist ivuxolimab in advanced cancers. Study-wide points: Fewer expanded clones were found on average in CD4+ than in CD8+ T cells.

The V and J ends lost 6 bases and 10 bases respectively, with 36 bases between them. The CDR3 totals 19 residues. Germline V gene data show CDR1 as LNHDA and CDR2 as SQIVND (reference sequence). This clonotype was obtained from an adult with an advanced solid tumor such as melanoma, head and neck, liver or kidney cancer. Source: CD4+ or CD8+ T cells sorted from blood, taken in a trial of the OX40 agonist ivuxolimab. This chain joins TRBV19 and TRBJ1-1, with D tentatively TRBD1 (6 bases). CDR3 DNA: TGTGCCAGTAGCTCATCCGGCTTAATTCCCACAGGGAGGGGGTTCGGAGCTTTCTTT. Encoded protein: CASSSSGLIPTGRGFGAFF.